What follows describes a single T cell receptor (beta chain). Its antigen remains unidentified. The data were obtained in a study of blood T cells in healthy people across ages. Overall study results and limits: When set beside aged donors, long-lived donors presented more naive CD4+ cells and higher diversity.

Then a second PCR, running about 6 to 11 cycles, was carried out with a sample-barcoded 5' primer and a J-beta primer mix. MiXCR, run by TCRdb on the 5' RACE reads, gives a single entry per CDR3 protein. The table shows under 750,000 distinct CDR3 sequences, with roughly 43% occurring only once. The receptor was isolated from a man at least 80 years old in good health. Sequenced: blood.

CDR3 bases: TGCGCCAGCAGCTTGGGGGGTAGCGGGAGCTCTCAGACCCAGTACTTC. Protein: CASSLGGSGSSQTQYF. This chain links TRBV5-1 with TRBJ2-7; 9 bases line up with TRBD2. The J call is doubtful: the DNA matches TRBJ2-5 better. The CDR3 extends over 16 amino acids. Looked up from germline, CDR1 is SGHRS and CDR2 is YFSETQ.